Below, 6 T cell receptor beta chains from the same sample are listed, as sequenced in a study of T cell responses to AZD1222 COVID-19 vaccine. The data were produced by immunoSEQ multiplex PCR, yet TCRdb's version contains in-frame clones alone and is incomplete. The sample includes about 180,000 clones, around 90% of them seen just once. This specimen consisted of peripheral blood, obtained on day 0 of AZD1222 vaccination. These receptors all come from an adult in good health.

This chain uses TRBV3-1 (or the pseudogene TRBV3-2) with TRBJ1-1; 9 bases map to TRBD1. V trimming: 2 bases; J trimming: 1 base; junction bases outside the gene matches: 5. Per the germline V gene, CDR1 is LGHDT and CDR2 is YNNKEL (reference sequence). The length of the CDR3 is 16 residues. The CDR3 DNA reads TGTGCCAGCAGCCAAAATCCGGGACAGGGGAACACTGAAGCTTTCTTT. Translated: CASSQNPGQGNTEAFF.

This sequence joins TRBV6-2 or TRBV6-3 and TRBJ2-7; 10 nucleotides agree with TRBD1. Germline CDR1 MNHEY, CDR2 SVGEGT. CDR3 length: 14 residues. The J segment lost 4 bases and the V segment lost 5 bases, leaving 5 bases of the junction unmatched. The CDR3 loop reads CASSGRQGAYEQYF. CDR3 sequence (DNA): TGTGCCAGCAGTGGTCGACAGGGGGCTTACGAGCAGTACTTC.

The rearrangement links TRBV6-5 to TRBJ1-5; no reliable D call. The V gene's germline CDR1 is MNHEY and CDR2 SVGAGI. With 0 bases removed from V and 6 bases from J, the gap between germline ends came to 6 bases. The CDR3 extends over 13 amino acids. CDR3 DNA sequence: TGTGCCAGCAGTTACTCGCGGGTTCAGCCCCAGCATTTT. Translating gives CASSYSRVQPQHF.

This rearrangement joins TRBV10-3 to TRBJ1-2, with TRBD1 matching over 7 bases. V trimming: 2 bases; J trimming: 8 bases; junction bases outside the gene matches: 8. The germline V gene encodes CDR1 ENHRY and CDR2 SYGVKD. The CDR3 has 14 residues. The CDR3 DNA reads as TGTGCCATCAGTGAGACCACAGGGGTGTGGGGCTACACCTTC. It codes for CAISETTGVWGYTF.

Concerning this clone: This CDR3 is also generated by other DNA sequences in the sample. The chain is built from TRBV20-1 and TRBJ2-7; D is ambiguous. The CDR3 totals 10 residues. Trimming left V 3 bases short and J 7 bases short, with 7 bases between. CDR1 and CDR2 (germline): DFQATT, SNEGSKA (reference sequence). The CDR3 spells CSASLQEQYF. CDR3 nucleotide sequence: TGCAGTGCTAGTTTACAGGAGCAGTACTTC.

This clone has only a few counts. The J gene is TRBJ2-4, the V gene TRBV21-1; the table's D call TRBD1 went unverified against the DNA. TRBV21-1 is designated a pseudogene. There are 22 residues in the CDR3. CDR3 nucleotide sequence: TGTGCCAGCAGCAAAGAATGGGGAAGCGACAGGGGGCGCGGAGGGTGCAAAAACATTCAGTACTTC. Protein product: CASSKEWGSDRGRGGCKNIQYF.